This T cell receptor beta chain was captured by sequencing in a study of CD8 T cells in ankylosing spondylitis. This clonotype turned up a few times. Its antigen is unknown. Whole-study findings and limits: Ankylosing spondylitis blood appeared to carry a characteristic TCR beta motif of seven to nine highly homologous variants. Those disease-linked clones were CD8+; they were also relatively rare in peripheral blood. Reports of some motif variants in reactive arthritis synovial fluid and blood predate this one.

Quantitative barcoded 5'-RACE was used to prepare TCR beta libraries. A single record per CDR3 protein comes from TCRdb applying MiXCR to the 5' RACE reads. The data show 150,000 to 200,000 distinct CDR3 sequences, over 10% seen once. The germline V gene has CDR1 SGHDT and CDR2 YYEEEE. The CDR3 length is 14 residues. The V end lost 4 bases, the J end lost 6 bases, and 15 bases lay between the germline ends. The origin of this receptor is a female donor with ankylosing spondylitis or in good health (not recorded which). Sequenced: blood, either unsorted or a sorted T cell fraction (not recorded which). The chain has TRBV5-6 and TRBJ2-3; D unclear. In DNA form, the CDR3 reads TGTGCCAGCAGCGACGAGGCAGGCCCGGATACGCAGTATTTT. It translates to CASSDEAGPDTQYF. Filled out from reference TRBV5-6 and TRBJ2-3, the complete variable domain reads DAGVTQSPTHLIKTRGQQVTLRCSPKSGHDTVSWYQQALGQGPQFIFQYYEEEERQRGNFPDRFSGHQFPNYSSELNVNALLLGDSALYLCASSDEAGPDTQYFGPGTRLTVL.